This entry lists 17 T cell receptor beta chains sequenced from one sample in a study of cytomegalovirus exposure and HLA in healthy donors. This PCR relied on a set of 60 Vbeta primers and 13 Jbeta primers. Assay used: immunoSEQ multiplex PCR; TCRdb lists only in-frame clones, some missing. The table lists approximately 110,000 clones. Source material: PBMCs. The receptors were sampled from a man aged 30-40 years in good health and CMV-seronegative.

The chain combines TRBV11-2 with TRBJ2-7, with TRBD1 matching over 7 bases. The J segment lost 0 bases and the V segment lost 5 bases, leaving 7 bases of the junction unmatched. Looked up from germline, CDR1 is SGHAT and CDR2 is FQNNGV. The CDR3 length is 15 residues. CDR3 nucleotides: TGTGCCAGCAGCCCCCGACAGGGAGTCTCCTACGAGCAGTACTTC. Encoded protein: CASSPRQGVSYEQYF.

This chain connects TRBV5-3 to TRBJ2-4; 10 nucleotides match TRBD1. TRBV5-3 counts as an open reading frame of uncertain function. The V segment lost 7 bases and the J segment 3 bases; nucleotides outside the gene matches: 10. The CDR3 length is 16 residues. The CDR3 region has the DNA TGTGCCAGACCCAAGGGGACAGGGGAGGACAAAAACATTCAGTACTTC. Its protein product is CARPKGTGEDKNIQYF.

The V call is TRBV7-8, the J call TRBJ1-4; D might be TRBD1 (6 bases). The CDR3 contains 15 residues. V lost 5 bases and J lost 7, with 17 bases in between. Looked up from germline, CDR1 is SGHVS and CDR2 is FQNEAQ. CDR3 amino acids: CASSAIGGAGEKLFF. The DNA of the CDR3 is TGTGCCAGCAGCGCAATTGGGGGGGCAGGTGAAAAACTGTTTTTT.

This chain connects TRBV10-1 to TRBJ1-6; 8 bases are a match to TRBD1. CDR1 is WNHNN and CDR2 is SYGVQD in the germline V gene (reference sequence). CDR3 length: 15 amino acids. V dropped 4 bases and J dropped 10; count of bases not matched to a gene: 9. CDR3 region: CASSAGQGRSSPLHF. The CDR3 DNA is TGCGCCAGCAGTGCCGGACAGGGCAGGTCGTCACCCCTCCACTTT.

The chain uses TRBV19 and TRBJ2-7; 12 bases map to TRBD2. The CDR3 has 15 residues. Looked up from germline, CDR1 is LNHDA and CDR2 is SQIVND (reference sequence). V shed 4 bases and J 2 bases; nucleotides not matched to a gene: 3. CDR3 coding DNA: TGTGCCAGTAGTACGGGACTAGCGGGTCCCTACGAGCAGTACTTC. This codes for CASSTGLAGPYEQYF.

The chain joins TRBV5-1 to TRBJ2-1, with D perhaps TRBD2 (6 bases). The CDR3 extends over 15 amino acids. Trimming took off 7 bases at V and 6 bases at J, with 20 bases between the two ends. Germline-derived CDR1 and CDR2 are SGHRS and YFSETQ. CDR3 sequence reads: CASGSFSGSLNEQFF. The DNA for the CDR3 is TGCGCCAGCGGCTCCTTTTCCGGGAGTCTCAATGAGCAGTTCTTC. Combining the CDR3 with reference TRBV5-1 and TRBJ2-1 gives the whole variable domain KAGVTQTPRYLIKTRGQQVTLSCSPISGHRSVSWYQQTPGQGLQFLFEYFSETQRNKGNFPGRFSGRQFSNSRSEMNVSTLELGDSALYLCASGSFSGSLNEQFFGPGTRLTVL.

This sequence joins TRBV10-1 and TRBJ2-1, with 14 bases matching TRBD2. CDR3 size: 17 residues. V gave up 4 bases and J gave up 6 bases; unmatched junction bases: 8. From germline, CDR1 is WNHNN and CDR2 SYGVQD (reference sequence). The CDR3 region has the DNA TGCGCCAGCAGTGCCCCGACTAGCGGGAGGGGATTCAATGAGCAGTTCTTC. Encoded protein: CASSAPTSGRGFNEQFF.

This sequence joins TRBV15 and TRBJ2-1, with 9 bases lining up with TRBD1. Germline V lookup: CDR1 LNHNV, CDR2 YYDKDF (reference sequence). The length of the CDR3 is 15 residues. V shed 9 bases and J 2 bases; nucleotides not matched to a gene: 8. The CDR3 DNA is TGTGCCACTGGCGAAACAGGGGGCGCCTACAATGAGCAGTTCTTC. Its protein product is CATGETGGAYNEQFF.

The chain recombines TRBV18 with TRBJ1-3, with D unclear. V lost 1 base to trimming and J lost 4 bases, with 14 bases between them. In germline, CDR1 is KGHSH, CDR2 LQKENI. The CDR3 totals 16 residues. CDR3 sequence: CASSPLNVPGGNTIYF. DNA of the CDR3: TGTGCCAGCTCACCACTAAATGTTCCAGGAGGAAACACCATATATTTT.

The chain combines TRBV28 with TRBJ2-7, with a weak D call TRBD2 (5 bases). Trimming stripped 1 base from V and 2 bases from J, with 18 bases between. The CDR3 loop spans 17 amino acids. Germline CDR1 is MDHEN and CDR2 is SYDVKM. The CDR3 DNA is TGTGCCAGCAGTTTATTTATGGTAGGGCTGGGAGCCTACGAGCAGTACTTC. It translates to CASSLFMVGLGAYEQYF.

CDR3 protein: CASSEERLYEQYF. CDR3 sequence (DNA): TGTGCCAGCAGTGAAGAAAGACTCTACGAGCAGTACTTC. The chain links TRBV6-1 to TRBJ2-7; D is ambiguous. CDR1 MNHNS and CDR2 SASEGT come from the germline V gene. V was shortened by 1 base and J by 3 bases, with 7 bases between the two germline ends. The CDR3 runs to 13 residues.

The J gene is TRBJ2-2, the V gene TRBV2; D remains ambiguous. Germline lookup yields CDR1 SNHLY and CDR2 FYNNEI. V lost 11 bases to trimming and J lost 3 bases, with 13 bases between them. The CDR3 is 13 amino acids. The DNA of the CDR3 is TGTGCCTCACTCCTACGGGACACCGGGGAGCTGTTTTTT. Translating gives CASLLRDTGELFF.

The chain is built from TRBV4-3 and TRBJ1-4; TRBD1 might be the D (6 bases). V dropped 0 bases and J dropped 8 bases, with 16 bases sitting between them. CDR1 LGHNA and CDR2 YSLEER come from the germline V gene. The CDR3 is made up of 16 amino acids. The CDR3 region has the DNA TGCGCCAGCAGCCAAGATGTAGCAGGGGTGCAGGAAAAACTGTTTTTT. It encodes CASSQDVAGVQEKLFF.

The V call is TRBV25-1, the J call TRBJ2-5; 10 nucleotides align to TRBD2. The length of the CDR3 is 15 residues. Germline V gene sequence: CDR1 MGHDK, CDR2 SYGVNS. Trimming at V came to 8 bases and at J to 2 bases, leaving 8 bases not matched to a gene. In DNA form, the CDR3 reads TGTGCCAGCCGAGTAATAGCGGGAGGTCAAGAGACCCAGTACTTC. It is translated as CASRVIAGGQETQYF.

The rearrangement uses TRBV5-8 and TRBJ1-2; D is undetermined. The V and J ends lost 3 bases and 7 bases respectively, with 7 bases between them. The CDR3 is 11 residues long. Germline-derived CDR1 and CDR2 are SGHTS and YDEGEE. The CDR3 DNA is TGTGCCAGCAGCTCCGACTCTGGCTACACCTTC. It encodes CASSSDSGYTF.

The rearrangement joins TRBV7-2 to TRBJ2-5; 8 nucleotides match TRBD2. The DNA end is more similar to TRBJ2-7, so the J call may be wrong. CDR1 and CDR2 (germline): SGHTA, FQGNSA. CDR3 length equals 16 residues. CDR3 in DNA: TGTGCCAGCAGTCCTAGGCGGCTAGCGGGTACCTACGAGCAGTACTTC. Amino acid sequence: CASSPRRLAGTYEQYF.

The J gene is TRBJ2-3, the V gene TRBV27, with 8 bases fitting TRBD2. Losses at the gene ends were 2 bases for V and 5 bases for J; bases not matched to a gene: 12. Germline CDR1 reads MNHEY; CDR2 reads SMNVEV (reference sequence). This CDR3 is 17 amino acids long. CDR3 sequence (DNA): TGTGCCAGCAGTTTACTACTAGCGGAGGGGAGTGGAGATACGCAGTATTTT. Translated, it gives CASSLLLAEGSGDTQYF.